Shown below are 18 T cell receptor beta chains from a single sample sequenced in a study of blood T cell repertoires in COVID-19. Measured with immunoSEQ multiplex PCR; TCRdb has only the in-frame clones, and not every one. Here the sample spans under 500,000 clones, roughly nine tenths being singletons. Material: PBMCs or T cells enriched from blood (not recorded which). The receptors were gathered from a man aged 25-40 years who had recovered from COVID-19.

V usage is TRBV4-1 and J usage is TRBJ2-7, with 7 bases lining up with TRBD2. The V gene end was trimmed by 4 bases and the J gene end by 0 bases; junction bases not matched to a gene: 12. Germline V gene data show CDR1 as MGHRA and CDR2 as YSYEKL. CDR3 length: 17 residues. DNA for the CDR3: TGCGCCAGCAGCCCACCCGCCCCTAGCGGCACCTCCTACGAGCAGTACTTC. This translates into CASSPPAPSGTSYEQYF.

J is TRBJ1-5 and V is TRBV18; D perhaps matches TRBD1 (6 bases). Between the trimmed V and J ends, which lost 6 bases and 7 bases, there was a span of 13 bases. This CDR3 region has 13 residues. The germline CDR1 and CDR2 sequences are KGHSH and LQKENI. CDR3 bases: TGTGCCAGCTCCCACAGGGATACGCAGCCCCAGCATTTT. Protein product: CASSHRDTQPQHF.

J is TRBJ2-1 and V is TRBV29-1, with TRBD2 identical over 10 bases. There are 13 residues in the CDR3. The ends lost 6 bases at V and 7 bases at J; junction bases unmatched: 6. Germline CDR1 SQVTM, CDR2 ANQGSEA. The CDR3 DNA follows: TGCAGCGTCCTAGTGACTAGCGGGAATGAGCAGTTCTTC. Translated: CSVLVTSGNEQFF.

The gene calls are TRBV2 and TRBJ2-1, with D hard to call. The CDR3 has 14 residues. V lost 4 bases and J lost 1, with 8 bases in between. Germline CDR1 is SNHLY and CDR2 is FYNNEI. The CDR3 here is CASSAQRSYNEQFF. In DNA, the CDR3 is TGTGCCAGCAGTGCACAGAGATCCTACAATGAGCAGTTCTTC.

The rearrangement joins TRBV7-9 to TRBJ1-5, with 7 bases matching TRBD1. The ends lost 5 bases at V and 0 bases at J; junction bases unmatched: 7. The germline V gene has CDR1 SEHNR and CDR2 FQNEAQ (reference sequence). This CDR3 has 16 residues. In DNA form, the CDR3 reads TGTGCCAGCAGCGCGACAGGGCCGTATAGCAATCAGCCCCAGCATTTT. This translates into CASSATGPYSNQPQHF.

This chain connects TRBV5-4 to TRBJ2-2; 11 bases align to TRBD2. This CDR3 contains 15 residues. J gave up 5 bases and V 6 bases, and 6 bases lay outside the gene matches. The V gene's germline CDR1 is SGHNT and CDR2 YYREEE (reference sequence). The CDR3 DNA reads as TGTGCCAGCACCCCGGGACTAGCGGAAACCGGGGAGCTGTTTTTT. Its translation is CASTPGLAETGELFF.

This rearrangement joins TRBV7-8 to TRBJ1-2, with TRBD1 matching 7 bases. V was pared by 5 bases and J by 3 bases, with 12 bases of the junction left unmatched. The CDR3 contains 16 residues. CDR1 SGHVS and CDR2 FQNEAQ come from the germline V gene. CDR3 sequence: CASSPRSTGIYYGYTF. The CDR3 DNA reads as TGTGCCAGCAGCCCCCGATCGACAGGGATATACTATGGCTACACCTTC.

V is TRBV5-1 and J is TRBJ2-1, with D hard to call. V was pared by 5 bases and J by 9 bases, with 9 bases between. Germline loops: CDR1 SGHRS, CDR2 YFSETQ. The CDR3 loop spans 11 amino acids. The CDR3 spells CASSTPSEQFF. The CDR3 DNA follows: TGCGCCAGCAGTACCCCTAGTGAGCAGTTCTTC.

The chain links TRBV27 to TRBJ2-6, with no clear D. The length of the CDR3 is 15 residues. V gave up 6 bases and J gave up 2 bases, with 11 bases separating them. Germline V gives CDR1 MNHEY, CDR2 SMNVEV (reference sequence). The CDR3 DNA sequence: TGTGCCAGCAGACCCCAGTTGGCTGGGGCCAACGTCCTGACTTTC. It encodes CASRPQLAGANVLTF.

The chain employs TRBV18 and TRBJ2-1; D unclear. The CDR3 consists of 13 residues. Trimming stripped 6 bases from V and 8 bases from J, with 14 bases between. Germline CDR1 reads KGHSH; CDR2 reads LQKENI. The CDR3 coding sequence is TGTGCCAGCTCCCAGAGGTCCCGAGATGAGCAGTTCTTC. It yields the protein CASSQRSRDEQFF.

The chain recombines TRBV28 with TRBJ1-5; D is possibly TRBD1 (6 bases). This CDR3 has 15 amino acids. CDR1 and CDR2 from the germline V gene are MDHEN and SYDVKM. Between the trimmed V and J ends, which lost 6 bases and 2 bases, there was a span of 14 bases. The CDR3: CASSSPDSRNQPQHF. The DNA for the CDR3 is TGTGCCAGCAGCTCCCCGGACAGTCGCAATCAGCCCCAGCATTTT. Together with reference TRBV28 and TRBJ1-5, the CDR3 gives the full variable domain: DVKVTQSSRYLVKRTGEKVFLECVQDMDHENMFWYRQDPGLGLRLIYFSYDVKMKEKGDIPEGYSVSREKKERFSLILESASTNQTSMYLCASSSPDSRNQPQHFGDGTRLSIL.

This chain links TRBV5-1 with TRBJ2-1; 11 nucleotides align to TRBD2. Losses at the gene ends were 4 bases for V and 4 bases for J; bases not matched to a gene: 4. The germline CDR1 and CDR2 sequences are SGHRS and YFSETQ. CDR3 size: 15 residues. CDR3 DNA: TGCGCCAGCAGCCCGACTAGCGGGATATACAATGAGCAGTTCTTC. Amino acid sequence: CASSPTSGIYNEQFF.

This chain uses TRBV28 with TRBJ2-3, with 7 nucleotides matching TRBD2. V shed 4 bases and J 10 bases; nucleotides not matched to a gene: 5. Germline V lookup: CDR1 MDHEN, CDR2 SYDVKM. The CDR3 has 12 amino acids. In DNA form, the CDR3 reads TGTGCCAGCAGTTCCGGACTAGAAGCGCAGTATTTT. It codes for CASSSGLEAQYF.

V is TRBV21-1 and J is TRBJ2-3; the D call in the table, TRBD2, was not verified against the DNA. TRBV21-1 is marked as a pseudogene. The CDR3 consists of 15 residues. CDR3 DNA: TGTGCCAGGCGAAGGACTAGCGGAGGTCAAGATACGCAGTATTTT. Translation gives CARRRTSGGQDTQYF.

The V gene is TRBV7-3, the J gene TRBJ2-3, with a weak D call TRBD1 (5 bases). Germline V lookup: CDR1 SGHTA, CDR2 FQGTGA. Between the trimmed V and J ends, which lost 2 bases and 5 bases, there was a span of 5 bases. The CDR3 has 12 residues. In nucleotides, the CDR3 is TGTGCCAGCAGCTTACAGGGAGATACGCAGTATTTT. This codes for CASSLQGDTQYF.

This clone occurred once. Relative to the germline gene, one junction end is altered; a read error may explain this. V gene TRBV2 combines with J gene TRBJ1-2, with D possibly matching TRBD1 (6 bases). The CDR3 totals 13 residues. The germline V gene encodes CDR1 SNHLY and CDR2 FYNNEI. This CDR3 is CASNPPGQGEANF. CDR3 bases: TGTGCCAGCAATCCACCGGGACAAGGGGAAGCAAACTTC.

The rearrangement links TRBV18 to TRBJ1-1; possibly TRBD1 for D (6 bases). The germline V gene has CDR1 KGHSH and CDR2 LQKENI. Trimming removed 4 bases from V and 3 bases from J, with 12 bases in between. The CDR3 is 14 amino acids. The CDR3 DNA reads TGTGCCAGCTCACAGGAAGAGGGGGACACTGAAGCTTTCTTT. Amino acid sequence: CASSQEEGDTEAFF.

The CDR3 here is CASSLAGTGVFYEQFF. CDR3 nucleotides: TGTGCCAGCAGCTTAGCAGGGACAGGGGTCTTCTATGAGCAGTTCTTC. The chain has TRBV7-9 and TRBJ2-1; 10 nucleotides align to TRBD1. Germline V gene lookup returns CDR1 SEHNR and CDR2 FQNEAQ (reference sequence). V lost 0 bases to trimming and J lost 8 bases; unmatched junction nucleotides: 7. The CDR3 contains 16 residues. The full variable domain, completed using reference TRBV7-9 and TRBJ2-1, is DTGVSQNPRHKITKRGQNVTFRCDPISEHNRLYWYRQTLGQGPEFLTYFQNEAQLEKSRLLSDRFSAERPKGSFSTLEIQRTEQGDSAMYLCASSLAGTGVFYEQFFGPGTRLTVL.